This is a list of T cell receptor beta chains from one sample in a study of T cells in Graves' hyperthyroidism and ophthalmopathy. MiXCR, applied by TCRdb to the multiplex PCR reads, yields one record per CDR3 protein. The table includes approximately 520,000 distinct CDR3 sequences, about a fifth detected once. Sequenced: blood. Source of these receptors: a man between 18 and 35 years old with Graves' hyperthyroidism. Each CDR3 is given without its conserved first and last residue. Clone sizes are given selectively: once, few, many, or a class where the clone is expanded.

j_call: TRBJ1-5
v_call: TRBV28
clone_size: many
cdr3_aa: ASSLLSGGGNQPQH

j_call: TRBJ1-1
v_call: TRBV9
clone_size: -
cdr3_aa: ASSASGTGGPEAF

j_call: TRBJ1-1
v_call: TRBV12-3/TRBV12-4
clone_size: many
cdr3_aa: ASGPNTEAF

j_call: TRBJ1-2
v_call: TRBV29-1
clone_size: many
cdr3_aa: SGKEANYGYT

j_call: TRBJ2-7
v_call: TRBV12-3/TRBV12-4
clone_size: many
cdr3_aa: ASSPVRGPTVEQY

j_call: TRBJ2-2
v_call: TRBV12-3/TRBV12-4
clone_size: many
cdr3_aa: ASISSGRNTGELF

j_call: TRBJ1-1
v_call: TRBV20-1
clone_size: -
cdr3_aa: SAFVQNTEAF

j_call: TRBJ2-2
v_call: TRBV4-1
clone_size: few
cdr3_aa: ASSPGQGIVGTGELF

j_call: TRBJ2-2
v_call: TRBV11-2
clone_size: few
cdr3_aa: ASSLGQGYTGELF

j_call: TRBJ1-2
v_call: TRBV5-1
clone_size: -
cdr3_aa: ASSGGQGNYGYT

j_call: TRBJ2-7
v_call: TRBV15
clone_size: many
cdr3_aa: ATSGTGVEQY

j_call: TRBJ1-1
v_call: TRBV2
clone_size: many
cdr3_aa: ASSELGHPNTEAF

j_call: TRBJ2-2
v_call: TRBV6-2/TRBV6-3
clone_size: many
cdr3_aa: ASDWTGGNGELF

j_call: TRBJ1-2
v_call: TRBV28
clone_size: -
cdr3_aa: ASRPGLDKANYGYT

j_call: TRBJ2-5
v_call: TRBV20-1
clone_size: many
cdr3_aa: SALILAGAQETQY

j_call: TRBJ1-5
v_call: TRBV6-2/TRBV6-3
clone_size: -
cdr3_aa: ASSYSKSNQPQH

j_call: TRBJ2-2
v_call: TRBV6-5
clone_size: -
cdr3_aa: ASSIGFVNTGELF

j_call: TRBJ1-1
v_call: TRBV5-1
clone_size: many
cdr3_aa: ASSLRDVGDGAF

j_call: TRBJ1-3
v_call: TRBV2
clone_size: many
cdr3_aa: ASSRQSSGNTIY

j_call: TRBJ1-1
v_call: TRBV2
clone_size: many
cdr3_aa: ASTRGAGTEAF

j_call: TRBJ2-7
v_call: TRBV13
clone_size: -
cdr3_aa: ASSLGDSYEQC

j_call: TRBJ2-2
v_call: TRBV19
clone_size: -
cdr3_aa: ASSSDLAGQNTGELF

j_call: TRBJ1-1
v_call: TRBV6-2/TRBV6-3
clone_size: -
cdr3_aa: ACSDGNMNTEAF

j_call: TRBJ2-5
v_call: TRBV6-1
clone_size: -
cdr3_aa: ATLAGGQETQY

j_call: TRBJ2-2
v_call: TRBV28
clone_size: many
cdr3_aa: ASSLRGIAGELF

j_call: TRBJ1-1
v_call: TRBV18
clone_size: many
cdr3_aa: ASSPLRGNTEAF

j_call: TRBJ1-1
v_call: TRBV13
clone_size: many
cdr3_aa: ASSLGLGLDRSTEAF

j_call: TRBJ2-6
v_call: TRBV15
clone_size: many
cdr3_aa: ATSPTGEGSGANVLT

j_call: TRBJ1-5
v_call: TRBV6-5
clone_size: many
cdr3_aa: ASSIWSSPQH

j_call: TRBJ2-5
v_call: TRBV11-2
clone_size: -
cdr3_aa: ASSLGGGGHQEAQD

j_call: TRBJ1-1
v_call: TRBV12-3/TRBV12-4
clone_size: many
cdr3_aa: ASSPHRFYTEAF

j_call: TRBJ1-2
v_call: TRBV12-3/TRBV12-4
clone_size: many
cdr3_aa: ASSPGKMMYT

j_call: TRBJ1-1
v_call: TRBV20-1
clone_size: -
cdr3_aa: SARDQRQGASEAF

j_call: TRBJ1-2
v_call: TRBV6-5
clone_size: many
cdr3_aa: ASSYSGDIPNYGYT

j_call: TRBJ1-3
v_call: TRBV3-1
clone_size: few
cdr3_aa: ASSQDWRGNTIY

j_call: TRBJ1-6
v_call: TRBV6-1
clone_size: many
cdr3_aa: ASSATADSYNSPLH

j_call: TRBJ1-5
v_call: TRBV6-4
clone_size: -
cdr3_aa: ASSVRTATHQPQH

j_call: TRBJ2-5
v_call: TRBV12-3/TRBV12-4
clone_size: many
cdr3_aa: ASSLRAGGPETQY

j_call: TRBJ2-5
v_call: TRBV6-1
clone_size: -
cdr3_aa: ASGGARETQY

j_call: TRBJ2-2
v_call: TRBV27
clone_size: -
cdr3_aa: ASSFSGFTNTGELF

j_call: TRBJ2-7
v_call: TRBV20-1
clone_size: many
cdr3_aa: SALDSPYGKHEQY

j_call: TRBJ2-7
v_call: TRBV29-1
clone_size: many
cdr3_aa: SVLGQAYEQY

j_call: TRBJ1-3
v_call: TRBV18
clone_size: -
cdr3_aa: ASSPGTLGNTIY

j_call: TRBJ1-2
v_call: TRBV28
clone_size: many
cdr3_aa: ASSFRGANYGYT

j_call: TRBJ2-5
v_call: TRBV12-3/TRBV12-4
clone_size: many
cdr3_aa: ASSPLLAGGPPGETQY

j_call: TRBJ2-7
v_call: TRBV30
clone_size: many
cdr3_aa: AWSRAGGYYEQY

j_call: TRBJ1-1
v_call: TRBV12-3/TRBV12-4
clone_size: many
cdr3_aa: ASSSLGAVNTEAF

j_call: TRBJ2-3
v_call: TRBV12-3/TRBV12-4
clone_size: -
cdr3_aa: ASSLAGQGTDTQY

j_call: TRBJ2-5
v_call: TRBV7-2
clone_size: many
cdr3_aa: ASSLVAGGAGAQY

j_call: TRBJ2-2
v_call: TRBV29-1
clone_size: few
cdr3_aa: SVAGGPGGELF

j_call: TRBJ1-1
v_call: TRBV11-2
clone_size: -
cdr3_aa: ASRSGGLAEAF

j_call: TRBJ1-2
v_call: TRBV28
clone_size: many
cdr3_aa: ASKRPGHLGGYGYT

j_call: TRBJ2-5
v_call: TRBV6-5
clone_size: many
cdr3_aa: ASSFEMGTGGETQY

j_call: TRBJ1-1
v_call: TRBV13
clone_size: many
cdr3_aa: ASSQGRSTEAF

j_call: TRBJ1-5
v_call: TRBV6-1
clone_size: many
cdr3_aa: ASSRPRQGDQPQH

j_call: TRBJ2-4
v_call: TRBV11-1
clone_size: few
cdr3_aa: ASSSWRENIKY

j_call: TRBJ2-5
v_call: TRBV19
clone_size: few
cdr3_aa: ASRLTGLTFGETQY

j_call: TRBJ2-7
v_call: TRBV10-3
clone_size: -
cdr3_aa: AISSGNEQY

j_call: TRBJ2-5
v_call: TRBV28
clone_size: -
cdr3_aa: ASSSILLAGVPTLQETKY